This is a list of T cell receptor beta chains from one sample in a study of T cell responses to AZD1222 COVID-19 vaccine. Profiled with immunoSEQ multiplex PCR; TCRdb holds only in-frame clones, not every one. The sample has some 160,000 clones, approximately 91% seen once. The material was peripheral blood, obtained 28 days after the second AZD1222 dose. These receptors all come from an adult who received the AZD1222 COVID-19 vaccine. The CDR3 runs from the conserved cysteine through the conserved F or W. Fields, in order: D gene, clone size, J gene, V gene, CDR3 length, CDR3 DNA, CDR3 protein. A D gene is named only where the DNA matches it firmly. Size is omitted from some rows. Given values are once, few, many or a class for expanded clones.

D: TRBD1; size: .; J: TRBJ1-2; V: TRBV19; length: 16; DNA: TGTGCCAGTAGTGGACTGACAGGGGGCGATAACTATGGCTACACCTTC; CDR3: CASSGLTGGDNYGYTF
D: .; size: .; J: TRBJ1-1; V: TRBV10-3; length: 13; DNA: TGTGCCACCAATCAGGGGATGAACACTGAAGCTTTCTTT; CDR3: CATNQGMNTEAFF
D: .; size: .; J: TRBJ2-3; V: TRBV29-1; length: 12; DNA: TGCAGCGTTGGTACTGCCACAGATACGCAGTATTTT; CDR3: CSVGTATDTQYF
D: .; size: .; J: TRBJ2-2; V: TRBV28; length: 15; DNA: TGTGCCAGCAGTTCCCCCCAGACGAACACCGGGGAGCTGTTTTTT; CDR3: CASSSPQTNTGELFF
D: .; size: once; J: TRBJ1-1; V: TRBV6-5; length: 15; DNA: TGTGCCGCCGTTGAAGGGCGTAGGCGCAGTACTGAAGCTTTCTTT; CDR3: CAAVEGRRRSTEAFF
D: TRBD1; size: .; J: TRBJ1-2; V: TRBV10-3; length: 13; DNA: TGTGCCATCAGAACCACAGGGGGCGATGGCTACACCTTC; CDR3: CAIRTTGGDGYTF
D: TRBD1; size: .; J: TRBJ2-7; V: TRBV30; length: 14; DNA: TGTGCCTGGAGTTCGACAGGGGCCACCTACGAGCAGTACTTC; CDR3: CAWSSTGATYEQYF
D: TRBD1; size: .; J: TRBJ1-1; V: TRBV11-2; length: 16; DNA: TGTGCCAGCAGCTTAGGTTCGGGGACAGGAGGCACTGAAGCTTTCTTT; CDR3: CASSLGSGTGGTEAFF
D: TRBD1; size: .; J: TRBJ2-7; V: TRBV5-6; length: 15; DNA: TGTGCCAGCAGCCCCGGAGGGACAGGGAACTACGAGCAGTACTTC; CDR3: CASSPGGTGNYEQYF
D: .; size: .; J: TRBJ1-1; V: TRBV5-5; length: 12; DNA: TGTGCCAGCAGTCTACCGAACACTGAAGCTTTCTTT; CDR3: CASSLPNTEAFF
D: TRBD2; size: few; J: TRBJ2-2; V: TRBV3-1/TRBV3-2; length: 14; DNA: TGTGCCAGCAGCCCTAGCGGGGACACCGGGGAGCTGTTTTTT; CDR3: CASSPSGDTGELFF
D: TRBD1; size: .; J: TRBJ1-3; V: TRBV5-1; length: 16; DNA: TGCGCCAGCAGCTTGAGGCCAGGGGGTTCTGGAAACACCATATATTTT; CDR3: CASSLRPGGSGNTIYF
D: TRBD1; size: .; J: TRBJ1-2; V: TRBV27; length: 18; DNA: TGTGCCAGCAGTCCGCGGGAAACAGGGGGCCCCCGGGGCTATGGCTACACCTTC; CDR3: CASSPRETGGPRGYGYTF
D: .; size: .; J: TRBJ2-1; V: TRBV11-1; length: 14; DNA: TGTGCCAGCAGTCAGAGGGGGGGCATTAATGAGCAGTTCTTC; CDR3: CASSQRGGINEQFF
D: TRBD2; size: .; J: TRBJ2-7; V: TRBV9; length: 13; DNA: TGTGCCAGCAGCCCGGGGGGCTCCTACGAGCAGTACTTC; CDR3: CASSPGGSYEQYF
D: .; size: .; J: TRBJ2-3; V: TRBV25-1; length: 14; DNA: TGTGCCAGCAGTGAATACAGGGGTACAGATACGCAGTATTTT; CDR3: CASSEYRGTDTQYF
D: .; size: .; J: TRBJ1-1; V: TRBV5-6; length: 13; DNA: TGTGCCAGCAGCTACGGGGCGGACACTGAAGCTTTCTTT; CDR3: CASSYGADTEAFF
D: TRBD1; size: .; J: TRBJ1-5; V: TRBV2; length: 16; DNA: TGTGCCAGCAGCCAACAGGGGCGAGGCGGCAATCAGCCCCAGCATTTT; CDR3: CASSQQGRGGNQPQHF
D: .; size: once; J: TRBJ2-1; V: TRBV6-2/TRBV6-3; length: 13; DNA: TGTGCCAGCAGCTGGGACGCGTACAATGAGCAGTTCTTC; CDR3: CASSWDAYNEQFF
D: .; size: .; J: TRBJ1-3; V: TRBV4-1; length: 17; DNA: TGCGCCAGCAGCCAAGAGCGGAGTTCGGCCTCTGGAAACACCATATATTTT; CDR3: CASSQERSSASGNTIYF
D: .; size: .; J: TRBJ2-4; V: TRBV27; length: 15; DNA: TGTGCCAGCAGCTCGCCAGGCAAGGGTGGAAACATTCAGTACTTC; CDR3: CASSSPGKGGNIQYF
D: TRBD1; size: .; J: TRBJ1-2; V: TRBV2; length: 12; DNA: TGTGCCAGCAGCGCAGGGGGACGTGGCTACACCTTC; CDR3: CASSAGGRGYTF
D: TRBD1; size: once; J: TRBJ1-2; V: TRBV9; length: 14; DNA: TGTGCCAGCAGCGTAGAGGACAGGCTAAATGGCTACACCTTC; CDR3: CASSVEDRLNGYTF
D: TRBD2; size: .; J: TRBJ2-3; V: TRBV9; length: 18; DNA: TGTGCCAGCAGCGTAGCGTCTAGCGGGGGGCGGTTGGCAGATACGCAGTATTTT; CDR3: CASSVASSGGRLADTQYF
D: .; size: .; J: TRBJ2-7; V: TRBV5-1; length: 13; DNA: TGCGCCAGCACCCCAGGGGGGGGCTACGAGCAGTACTTC; CDR3: CASTPGGGYEQYF
D: .; size: .; J: TRBJ1-4; V: TRBV9; length: 14; DNA: TGTGCCAGCAGCGTAGGTTCTTCAAATGAAAAACTGTTTTTT; CDR3: CASSVGSSNEKLFF
D: .; size: .; J: TRBJ2-3; V: TRBV12-2; length: 15; DNA: TGTGCAAGTCGCTTCATCCCAACGGGGGGAGATACGCAGTATTTT; CDR3: CASRFIPTGGDTQYF
D: TRBD1; size: once; J: TRBJ1-1; V: TRBV11-2; length: 13; DNA: TGTGCCAGCAGCTTGGCAGGGGGAGGTCGAGCTTTCTTT; CDR3: CASSLAGGGRAFF
D: TRBD1; size: .; J: TRBJ1-5; V: TRBV5-6; length: 15; DNA: TGTGCCAGCAGCAGTTGGACAGGGCGGGGTCAGCCCCAGCATTTT; CDR3: CASSSWTGRGQPQHF
D: .; size: .; J: TRBJ2-7; V: TRBV12-3/TRBV12-4; length: 12; DNA: TGTGCCAGCAGTCCGACAGAGTACGAGCAGTACTTC; CDR3: CASSPTEYEQYF
D: TRBD2; size: .; J: TRBJ2-7; V: TRBV5-4; length: 17; DNA: TGTGCCAGCAGCTTGGACCTAGCGGGAGAAGGCTCCTACGAGCAGTACTTC; CDR3: CASSLDLAGEGSYEQYF
D: .; size: .; J: TRBJ2-7; V: TRBV2; length: 13; DNA: TGTGCCAGCAACCAGGGGTTCTCCTACGAGCAGTACTTC; CDR3: CASNQGFSYEQYF
D: .; size: .; J: TRBJ1-6; V: TRBV5-4; length: 14; DNA: TGTGCCAGCAGCTTTGGCTCCTATAATTCACCCCTCCACTTT; CDR3: CASSFGSYNSPLHF
D: TRBD1; size: few; J: TRBJ1-3; V: TRBV7-9; length: 15; DNA: TGTGCCAGCAGCAGAGATTTCAGGGGGGTAAACACCATATATTTT; CDR3: CASSRDFRGVNTIYF
D: TRBD1; size: few; J: TRBJ1-4; V: TRBV15; length: 16; DNA: TGTGCCACCAGCCGACGGACAGGATTGACTAATGAAAAACTGTTTTTT; CDR3: CATSRRTGLTNEKLFF
D: .; size: few; J: TRBJ2-5; V: TRBV7-6; length: 15; DNA: TGTGCCAGCAGCCCGCAGGGTATCTTAGGGGGGACCCAGTACTTC; CDR3: CASSPQGILGGTQYF
D: .; size: .; J: TRBJ2-1; V: TRBV5-5; length: 18; DNA: TGTGCCAGCAGCTTGGCCCCCGAGGGAACCAGCTCCTACAATGAGCAGTTCTTC; CDR3: CASSLAPEGTSSYNEQFF
D: .; size: .; J: TRBJ1-1; V: TRBV30; length: 13; DNA: TGTGCCTGGAGTATCCAGGCTCTTGGTGAAGCTTTCTTT; CDR3: CAWSIQALGEAFF
D: TRBD1; size: .; J: TRBJ2-6; V: TRBV19; length: 20; DNA: TGTGCCAGTAGTATAGTCCTAAGGGACAGGGGGCTCGGCGGGGCCAACGTCCTGACTTTC; CDR3: CASSIVLRDRGLGGANVLTF
D: .; size: .; J: TRBJ1-3; V: TRBV5-1; length: 13; DNA: TGCGCCAGCAGGGTCGATCCCGGAAACACCATATATTTT; CDR3: CASRVDPGNTIYF
D: .; size: .; J: TRBJ1-1; V: TRBV2; length: 13; DNA: TGTGCCGGACACAGTAGACAGAACACTGAAGCTTTCTTT; CDR3: CAGHSRQNTEAFF
D: .; size: .; J: TRBJ1-1; V: TRBV5-1; length: 15; DNA: TGCGCCAGCAGCTTGGTGGCAGCTCGGGGAGCTGAAGCTTTCTTT; CDR3: CASSLVAARGAEAFF
D: .; size: .; J: TRBJ1-2; V: TRBV6-5; length: 12; DNA: TGTGCCAGCAGTTGGGGAGGGGAAGGCTACACCTTC; CDR3: CASSWGGEGYTF
D: TRBD2; size: .; J: TRBJ2-1; V: TRBV5-6; length: 15; DNA: TGTGCCAGCAGACCCAGCGGGGGGCCGGAGAATGAGCAGTTCTTC; CDR3: CASRPSGGPENEQFF
D: .; size: .; J: TRBJ1-1; V: TRBV5-5; length: 15; DNA: TGTGCCAGCAGCTTGGGGAGCAGACTGAACACTGAAGCTTTCTTT; CDR3: CASSLGSRLNTEAFF
D: .; size: .; J: TRBJ2-3; V: TRBV12-3/TRBV12-4; length: 13; DNA: TGTGCCAGCAGTTTCGACGGTGGAGATACGCAGTATTTT; CDR3: CASSFDGGDTQYF
D: .; size: .; J: TRBJ1-2; V: TRBV5-5; length: 15; DNA: TGTGCCAGCAGCCCCAGCGGGGGCGTTAACTATGGCTACACCTTC; CDR3: CASSPSGGVNYGYTF
D: .; size: .; J: TRBJ2-1; V: TRBV5-1; length: 13; DNA: TGCGCCAGCAGTGGGGGCGGGATTAATGAGCAGTTCTTC; CDR3: CASSGGGINEQFF
D: .; size: .; J: TRBJ2-3; V: TRBV14; length: 15; DNA: TGTGCCAGCAGCCCCCACTCCGGGGGCACAGATACGCAGTATTTT; CDR3: CASSPHSGGTDTQYF
D: .; size: .; J: TRBJ1-1; V: TRBV7-8; length: 17; DNA: TGTGCCAGCAGCTTTTTACTGGCAGGGAGGGGTAATACTGAAGCTTTCTTT; CDR3: CASSFLLAGRGNTEAFF
D: .; size: .; J: TRBJ2-3; V: TRBV7-9; length: 16; DNA: TGTGCCAGCAGCTCTGGACATGGAATTAACACAGATACGCAGTATTTT; CDR3: CASSSGHGINTDTQYF
D: .; size: .; J: TRBJ1-5; V: TRBV1; length: 17; DNA: TGCACCAGCAGCCAAGATCCTCCGCGCTTCAGCAATCAGCCCCAGCATTTT; CDR3: CTSSQDPPRFSNQPQHF
D: TRBD2; size: .; J: TRBJ2-1; V: TRBV4-1; length: 16; DNA: TGCGCCAGCAGCCAAGACTGGACTAGCGACGTCAATGAGCAGTTCTTC; CDR3: CASSQDWTSDVNEQFF